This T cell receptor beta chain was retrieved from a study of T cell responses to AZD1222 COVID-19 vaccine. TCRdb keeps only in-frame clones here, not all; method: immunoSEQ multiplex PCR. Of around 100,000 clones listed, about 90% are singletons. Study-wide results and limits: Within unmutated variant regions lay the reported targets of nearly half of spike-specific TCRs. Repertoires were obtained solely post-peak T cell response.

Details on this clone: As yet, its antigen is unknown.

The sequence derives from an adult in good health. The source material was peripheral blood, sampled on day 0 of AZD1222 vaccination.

The CDR3 DNA sequence: TGTGCCAGCAGCTTAAGAAGCGGGACGAACACCGGGGAGCTGTTTTTT. It codes for CASSLRSGTNTGELFF. The J gene is TRBJ2-2, the V gene TRBV7-8; TRBD2 matches 7 bases. V was clipped by 2 bases and J by 0 bases; unmatched bases: 3. Germline V gene data show CDR1 as SGHVS and CDR2 as FQNEAQ. The CDR3 is 16 amino acids. The variable domain in full, with the rest retrieved from reference TRBV7-8 and TRBJ2-2, is GAGVSQSPRYKVAKRGQDVALRCDPISGHVSLFWYQQALGQGPEFLTYFQNEAQLDKSGLPSDRFFAERPEGSVSTLKIQRTQQEDSAVYLCASSLRSGTNTGELFFGEGSRLTVL.